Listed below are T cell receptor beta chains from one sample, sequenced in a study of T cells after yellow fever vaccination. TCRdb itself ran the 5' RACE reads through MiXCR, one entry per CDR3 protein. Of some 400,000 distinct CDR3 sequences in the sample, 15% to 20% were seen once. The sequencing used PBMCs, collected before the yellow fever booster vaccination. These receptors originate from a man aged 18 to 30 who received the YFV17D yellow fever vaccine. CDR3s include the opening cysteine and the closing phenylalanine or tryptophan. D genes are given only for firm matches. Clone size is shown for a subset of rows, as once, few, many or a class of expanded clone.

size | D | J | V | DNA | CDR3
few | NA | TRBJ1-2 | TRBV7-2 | TGTGCCAGCAGCTTGTGTAGTGTATGCGGGGACGAGACGGATGGCTACACCTTC | CASSLCSVCGDETDGYTF
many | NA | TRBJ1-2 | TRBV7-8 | TGTGCCAGCAGCTTAGGGCAGGGGCTCTATGGCTACACCTTC | CASSLGQGLYGYTF
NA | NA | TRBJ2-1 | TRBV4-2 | TGTGCCAGCAGCCAAGATCTACTGGGGGCCAATGAGCAGTTCTTC | CASSQDLLGANEQFF
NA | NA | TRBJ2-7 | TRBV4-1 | TGCGCCAGCAGCCAGGGCACCGGGACGTCTGTCTACGAGCAGTACTTC | CASSQGTGTSVYEQYF
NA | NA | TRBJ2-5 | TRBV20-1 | TGCAGTGCTAGAGATCCGGGCGGCCCCCAAGAGACCCAGTACTTC | CSARDPGGPQETQYF
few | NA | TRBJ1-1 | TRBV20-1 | TGCAGTGCTAAGAGTTGGACGGGAAGGACTGAAGCTTTCTTT | CSAKSWTGRTEAFF
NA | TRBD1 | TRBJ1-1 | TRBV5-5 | TGTGCCAGCAGTCTCACAGGGGGCGCCCGGTCCGCTGAAGCTTTCTTT | CASSLTGGARSAEAFF
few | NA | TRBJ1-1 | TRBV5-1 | TGCGCCAGCAGCTTGGTTCTGGGAGGCATGAACACTGAAGCTTTCTTT | CASSLVLGGMNTEAFF
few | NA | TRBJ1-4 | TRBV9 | TGTGCCAGCAGCACTGGACGTGCAACTAATGAAAAACTGTTTTTT | CASSTGRATNEKLFF
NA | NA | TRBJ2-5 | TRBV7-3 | TGTGCCAGCAGCCCATCTCGAGGGGGTCCCCAAGAGACCCAGTACTTC | CASSPSRGGPQETQYF
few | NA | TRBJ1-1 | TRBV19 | TGTGCCAGTAGTATAGGCGTTCACACTGAAGCTTTCTTT | CASSIGVHTEAFF
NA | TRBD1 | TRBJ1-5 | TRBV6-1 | TGTGCCAGTCACAAGATGACGGGACAGGGGTTTGGTAATCAGCCCCAGCATTTT | CASHKMTGQGFGNQPQHF
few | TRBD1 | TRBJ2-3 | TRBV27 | TGTGCCAGCAGTTTCCGGCCAAACAGGGGTAGGGCAGATACGCAGTATTTT | CASSFRPNRGRADTQYF
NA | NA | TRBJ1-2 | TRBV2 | TGTGCCAGCAGTGAACAGGAATATGGCTACACCTTC | CASSEQEYGYTF
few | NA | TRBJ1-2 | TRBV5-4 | TGTGCCAGCAGCCTTGGGTCAGGACCCTTCTATGGCTACACCTTC | CASSLGSGPFYGYTF
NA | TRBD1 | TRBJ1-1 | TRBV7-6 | TGTGCCAGCAGCAGCCCGGGACAGAGCCGTGACACTGAAGCTTTCTTT | CASSSPGQSRDTEAFF
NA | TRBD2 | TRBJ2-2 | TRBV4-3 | TGCGCCAGCAGCCCACTCCCCTCGGGGGGGCCGGTCGGGGAGCTGTTTTTT | CASSPLPSGGPVGELFF
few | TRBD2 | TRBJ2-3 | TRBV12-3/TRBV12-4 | TGTGCCAGCAGTCGGATAGCGGGGGGAGCGAATACGCAGTATTTT | CASSRIAGGANTQYF
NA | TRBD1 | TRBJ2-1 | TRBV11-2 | TGTGCCAGCAGCCGGGGTCGGACAGGTGGCAATGAGCAGTTCTTC | CASSRGRTGGNEQFF
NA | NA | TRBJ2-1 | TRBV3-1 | TGTGCCAGCAGCCAATCGGCGGGGGAGCAGTTCTTC | CASSQSAGEQFF
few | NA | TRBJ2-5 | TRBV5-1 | TGCGCCAGCAGCCCGGGTACAGTGGTAAAAGAGACCCAGTACTTC | CASSPGTVVKETQYF
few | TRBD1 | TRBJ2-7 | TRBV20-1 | TGCAGTGCCAGACAGGGACAAGGCGAGCAGTACTTC | CSARQGQGEQYF
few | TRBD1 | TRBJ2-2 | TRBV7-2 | TGTGCCAGCAGCTTTACCTCTCGTCGACAGGGCCGAATATCAACGAACACCGGGGAGCTGTTTTTT | CASSFTSRRQGRISTNTGELFF
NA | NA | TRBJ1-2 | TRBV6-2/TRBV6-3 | TGTGCCAGCAGTTACTCGAGGCAGGGAGGTTTCAGCTACACCTTC | CASSYSRQGGFSYTF
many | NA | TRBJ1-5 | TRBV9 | TGTGCCAGCAGCGCGTTCGGCAATCAGCCCCAGCATTTT | CASSAFGNQPQHF
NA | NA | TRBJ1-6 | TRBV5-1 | TGCGCCAGCAGCTTGGCCCCGGGGGGGAATTCACCCCTCCACTTT | CASSLAPGGNSPLHF
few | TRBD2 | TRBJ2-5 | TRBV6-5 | TGTGCCAGCGTGCGGGGGGAGACCCAGTACTTC | CASVRGETQYF
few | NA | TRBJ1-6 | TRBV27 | TGTGCCAGCAGGGGGCCCACAAGCTCCTATAATTCACCCCTCCACTTT | CASRGPTSSYNSPLHF